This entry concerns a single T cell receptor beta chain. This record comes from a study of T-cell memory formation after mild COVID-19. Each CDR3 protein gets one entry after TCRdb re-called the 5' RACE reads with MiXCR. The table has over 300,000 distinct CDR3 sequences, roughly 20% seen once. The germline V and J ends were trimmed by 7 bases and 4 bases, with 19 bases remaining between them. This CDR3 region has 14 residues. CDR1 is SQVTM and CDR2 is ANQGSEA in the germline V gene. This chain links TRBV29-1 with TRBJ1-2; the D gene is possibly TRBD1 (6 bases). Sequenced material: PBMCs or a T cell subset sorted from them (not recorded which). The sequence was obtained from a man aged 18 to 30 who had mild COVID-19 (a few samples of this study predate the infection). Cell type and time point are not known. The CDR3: CSDDSTGSGYGYTF. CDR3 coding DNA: TGCAGCGACGACTCGACAGGTAGTGGCTATGGCTACACCTTC.